This entry lists 10 T cell receptor beta chains sequenced from one sample in a study of T cell responses to AZD1222 COVID-19 vaccine. Produced via immunoSEQ multiplex PCR; TCRdb's table is partial and in-frame only. Altogether under 55,000 clones are present, around 84% being singletons, with the ten largest covering 10% to 13%. The source material was peripheral blood, sampled on day 0 of AZD1222 vaccination. These receptor sequences come from an adult in good health.

This chain links TRBV11-1 with TRBJ1-3; D might be TRBD1 (6 bases). This CDR3 has 15 residues. V lost 2 bases, J lost 4 bases, and 12 bases lay in between. The germline gives CDR1 SGHAT, CDR2 FQDESV (reference sequence). The CDR3 spells CASSLPGAEGNTIYF. In DNA form, the CDR3 reads TGTGCCAGCAGCTTACCGGGGGCAGAAGGAAACACCATATATTTT. The entire variable domain, with the rest obtained from reference TRBV11-1 and TRBJ1-3, is as follows: EAEVAQSPRYKITEKSQAVAFWCDPISGHATLYWYRQILGQGPELLVQFQDESVVDDSQLPKDRFSAERLKGVDSTLKIQPAELGDSAMYLCASSLPGAEGNTIYFGEGSWLTVV.

This clone was observed a single time. V and J are TRBV28 and TRBJ2-3; 7 nucleotides agree with TRBD2. Germline trimming cut 6 bases from V and 1 base from J; bases unmatched to any gene: 7. The V gene's germline CDR1 is MDHEN and CDR2 SYDVKM. The CDR3 has 15 amino acids. CDR3 sequence reads: CASRFGLAGTDTQYF. In nucleotides, the CDR3 is TGTGCCAGCAGGTTCGGGCTAGCGGGCACAGATACGCAGTATTTT. Looking up the rest from reference TRBV28 and TRBJ2-3 gives the full variable domain: DVKVTQSSRYLVKRTGEKVFLECVQDMDHENMFWYRQDPGLGLRLIYFSYDVKMKEKGDIPEGYSVSREKKERFSLILESASTNQTSMYLCASRFGLAGTDTQYFGPGTRLTVL.

The sample holds one count of this clone. The rearrangement joins TRBV6-2 or TRBV6-3 to TRBJ2-2, with D uncertain. Germline V gives CDR1 MNHEY, CDR2 SVGEGT. The V and J ends lost 1 base and 9 bases respectively, with 3 bases between them. This CDR3 is 11 amino acids long. CDR3 DNA: TGTGCCAGCAGTTACTTAAGGGAGCTGTTTTTT. It translates to CASSYLRELFF.

V gene TRBV11-2 combines with J gene TRBJ2-5; a possible D gene is TRBD2 (5 bases). In germline, CDR1 is SGHAT, CDR2 FQNNGV. There are 17 residues in the CDR3. Trimming cost V 5 bases and J 2 bases, with 21 bases left between them. The CDR3 sequence is CASSLRAARISQETQYF. CDR3 nucleotide sequence: TGTGCCAGCAGCCTGAGGGCCGCCCGTATTTCTCAAGAGACCCAGTACTTC.

The rearrangement uses TRBV10-3 and TRBJ2-6; either TRBD1 or TRBD2 may fit D (5 bases each). The V end lost 4 bases, the J end lost 0 bases, and 7 bases lay between the germline ends. Germline CDR1 is ENHRY and CDR2 is SYGVKD. The length of the CDR3 is 15 residues. The CDR3 sequence is CAISGGSSGANVLTF. CDR3 DNA sequence: TGTGCCATCAGTGGGGGGAGCTCTGGGGCCAACGTCCTGACTTTC.

The chain carries TRBV14 and TRBJ2-7; D not resolved. The CDR3 extends over 15 amino acids. CDR1 is SGHDN and CDR2 is FVKESK in the germline V gene. V was shortened by 2 bases and J by 6 bases, with 17 bases between the two germline ends. CDR3: CASSQQIYGGGEQYF. CDR3 sequence (DNA): TGTGCCAGCAGCCAACAGATTTACGGTGGCGGCGAGCAGTACTTC. Complete variable domain (other parts from reference TRBV14 and TRBJ2-7): EAGVTQFPSHSVIEKGQTVTLRCDPISGHDNLYWYRRVMGKEIKFLLHFVKESKQDESGMPNNRFLAERTGGTYSTLKVQPAELEDSGVYFCASSQQIYGGGEQYFGPGTRLTVT.

The chain has TRBV18 and TRBJ2-6; D ambiguous. Germline V gene data show CDR1 as KGHSH and CDR2 as LQKENI. The CDR3 covers 13 residues. V was trimmed by 3 bases and J by 2 bases, leaving 2 bases between them. The CDR3 DNA is TGTGCCAGCTCACCCACTGGGGCCAACGTCCTGACTTTC. The encoded protein is CASSPTGANVLTF. The complete variable domain, with remaining parts taken from reference TRBV18 and TRBJ2-6, reads NAGVMQNPRHLVRRRGQEARLRCSPMKGHSHVYWYRQLPEEGLKFMVYLQKENIIDESGMPKERFSAEFPKEGPSILRIQQVVRGDSAAYFCASSPTGANVLTFGAGSRLTVL.

The rearrangement links TRBV2 to TRBJ2-4; the match to TRBD1 covers 12 bases. The CDR3 runs to 18 residues. Losses at the gene ends were 6 bases for V and 0 bases for J; bases not matched to a gene: 9. CDR1 SNHLY and CDR2 FYNNEI come from the germline V gene. CDR3 sequence reads: CASSFGTGGRIAKNIQYF. In DNA form, the CDR3 reads TGTGCCAGCAGCTTTGGGACAGGGGGCCGGATAGCCAAAAACATTCAGTACTTC.

The chain is built from TRBV6-5 and TRBJ1-1; the D gene is possibly TRBD1 (6 bases). V was clipped by 7 bases and J by 4 bases, with 16 bases between them. CDR1 is MNHEY and CDR2 is SVGAGI in the germline V gene. CDR3 length: 14 amino acids. Here the CDR3 reads CASIVWGAGTEAFF. In DNA form, the CDR3 reads TGTGCCAGCATCGTGTGGGGGGCGGGCACTGAAGCTTTCTTT.

J is TRBJ1-1 and V is TRBV5-1, with no clear D. The CDR3 spans 13 residues. Germline loops: CDR1 SGHRS, CDR2 YFSETQ. V lost 3 bases, J lost 1 base, and 7 bases lay in between. CDR3 residues: CASSSYKNTEAFF. The CDR3 bases are TGCGCCAGCAGCTCTTACAAGAACACTGAAGCTTTCTTT.